Described below is a single T cell receptor beta chain sequence and its context. The antigen is not known. These data come from a study of early T cells in non-severe SARS-CoV-2 infection. Study details: Sequenced material consisted of bulk RNA (from unsorted whole blood), and chains were unpaired. Study findings and constraints: VDJdb matches were skewed toward anti-spike CD8 T cell responses.

The CDR3 length is 15 residues. Germline values: CDR1 MNHGY, CDR2 SAAAGT. V was cut by 2 bases and J by 4 bases, with 14 bases left in between. Researchers tagged individual cDNA molecules with unique molecular identifiers. In TCRdb, the 5' RACE reads were re-called with MiXCR into one record per CDR3 protein. In the table there are roughly 50,000 distinct CDR3 sequences, around 5.2% of which are singletons. Sample: whole blood. This chain uses TRBV6-8 with TRBJ2-5, with TRBD1 as a possible D gene (5 bases). The TCR comes from an adult who was a healthcare worker with PCR-confirmed SARS-CoV-2 infection or an uninfected control (not recorded which). Here the CDR3 reads CASSYLGRAGETQYF. CDR3 sequence (DNA): TGTGCCAGCAGTTACCTTGGCAGGGCTGGAGAGACCCAGTACTTC.